A selection of T cell receptor beta chains follows, all from one sample in a study of regulatory T cells in long-lasting Graves disease. TCRdb reprocessed the multiplex PCR reads with MiXCR, giving one entry per CDR3 protein. The table includes roughly 400,000 distinct CDR3 sequences, 15% detected once. This same sample was also taken into another study, of T cells in Graves' hyperthyroidism and ophthalmopathy.

Sequencing was performed on peripheral blood mononuclear cells (PBMCs), taken at new diagnosis, from a patient treated with antithyroid drugs. The receptors were gathered from a woman in her forties with Graves disease. CDR3s include the opening cysteine and the closing phenylalanine or tryptophan. Each record gives: D gene, V gene, J gene, clone size, CDR3 protein, CDR3 DNA. D genes are given only for firm matches. Rows give clone size only sometimes, using once, few, many, or a class for an expanded clone.

D: .
V: TRBV30
J: TRBJ1-2
size: many
CDR3: CAWSGPWGFGYTF
DNA: TGTGCCTGGAGCGGCCCTTGGGGCTTCGGCTACACCTTC

D: .
V: TRBV5-1
J: TRBJ2-7
size: many
CDR3: CASSLVLSTATSYEQYF
DNA: TGCGCCAGCAGCTTGGTTCTAAGTACAGCCACCTCCTACGAGCAGTACTTC

D: .
V: TRBV11-1
J: TRBJ2-5
size: many
CDR3: CASSLGTTAQETQYF
DNA: TGTGCCAGCAGCTTAGGAACCACGGCCCAAGAGACCCAGTACTTC

D: .
V: TRBV12-3/TRBV12-4
J: TRBJ2-7
size: .
CDR3: CASRNLRSPYEQYF
DNA: TGTGCCAGCAGGAACCTCAGGAGTCCCTACGAGCAGTACTTC

D: TRBD2
V: TRBV7-2
J: TRBJ2-7
size: .
CDR3: CASSLGGGRAEEQYF
DNA: TGTGCCAGCAGCTTAGGCGGCGGGAGGGCCGAAGAGCAGTACTTC

D: .
V: TRBV19
J: TRBJ2-3
size: .
CDR3: CASSLPGWGSTDTQYF
DNA: TGTGCCAGTAGCCTTCCCGGGTGGGGAAGTACAGATACGCAGTATTTT

D: .
V: TRBV12-3/TRBV12-4
J: TRBJ2-7
size: many
CDR3: CASSLDRASYEQYF
DNA: TGTGCCAGCAGCTTAGACCGAGCCTCCTACGAGCAGTACTTC

D: .
V: TRBV5-5
J: TRBJ1-2
size: few
CDR3: CASSGGMAYGYTF
DNA: TGTGCCAGCAGCGGCGGCATGGCCTATGGCTACACCTTC

D: TRBD2
V: TRBV12-3/TRBV12-4
J: TRBJ2-1
size: many
CDR3: CASSLGTYPGLAGEAYNEQFF
DNA: TGTGCCAGCAGTTTAGGGACATATCCGGGACTAGCGGGAGAGGCTTACAATGAGCAGTTCTTC

D: .
V: TRBV7-9
J: TRBJ1-2
size: .
CDR3: CASSPGKSLGGYTF
DNA: TGTGCCAGCAGCCCGGGGAAGTCCCTAGGCGGCTACACCTTC

D: .
V: TRBV28
J: TRBJ1-2
size: few
CDR3: CASRKGQIYGYTF
DNA: TGTGCCAGCAGGAAGGGACAAATCTATGGCTACACCTTC

D: .
V: TRBV3-1
J: TRBJ2-1
size: .
CDR3: CASSQQGTYNEQFF
DNA: TGTGCCAGCAGCCAACAGGGGACCTACAATGAGCAGTTCTTC

D: TRBD1
V: TRBV28
J: TRBJ1-2
size: .
CDR3: CAIQGNYGYTF
DNA: TGTGCCATACAGGGGAACTATGGCTACACCTTC

D: TRBD1
V: TRBV20-1
J: TRBJ2-1
size: .
CDR3: CSARPSNRGNEQFF
DNA: TGCAGTGCTAGACCATCAAACAGGGGAAATGAGCAGTTCTTC

D: .
V: TRBV24-1
J: TRBJ2-1
size: .
CDR3: CATSDLPRLSSYNEQFF
DNA: TGTGCCACCAGTGATTTGCCGCGGTTAAGCTCCTACAATGAGCAGTTCTTC

D: .
V: TRBV11-2
J: TRBJ2-7
size: many
CDR3: CASTSHLEQYF
DNA: TGTGCCAGCACCTCTCATCTCGAGCAGTACTTC

D: TRBD1
V: TRBV20-1
J: TRBJ2-5
size: .
CDR3: CSARAPFERGGTGLQETQYF
DNA: TGCAGTGCTAGAGCCCCTTTCGAGAGGGGGGGGACAGGGCTTCAAGAGACCCAGTACTTC

D: .
V: TRBV13
J: TRBJ2-7
size: few
CDR3: CASSKNGVAEQYF
DNA: TGTGCCAGCAGCAAAAACGGGGTAGCCGAGCAGTACTTC